This record covers a single T cell receptor beta chain. This entry is derived from a study of blood T cell repertoires in COVID-19. Measured with immunoSEQ multiplex PCR; TCRdb has only the in-frame clones, and not every one. The profile shows about 180,000 clones, 88% of them singletons. Those enrolled, adults aged roughly 18 to 100 years, came from 20 to 25 US areas. V lost 1 base to trimming and J lost 7 bases, with 5 bases between them. The CDR3 consists of 12 residues. Germline CDR1 is SEHNR and CDR2 is FQNEAQ (reference sequence). This clonotype originated in a woman aged 18-29 years who had recovered from COVID-19. The gene calls are TRBV7-9 and TRBJ2-1; no clear D. Sequencing input: PBMCs or T cells enriched from blood (not recorded which). The DNA of the CDR3 is TGTGCCAGCAGCTTAGTTAGTAATGAGCAGTTCTTC. Translation gives CASSLVSNEQFF. The variable domain in full, with the rest retrieved from reference TRBV7-9 and TRBJ2-1, is DTGVSQNPRHKITKRGQNVTFRCDPISEHNRLYWYRQTLGQGPEFLTYFQNEAQLEKSRLLSDRFSAERPKGSFSTLEIQRTEQGDSAMYLCASSLVSNEQFFGPGTRLTVL.